A single sample gave rise to the 14 T cell receptor beta chains below, sequenced in a study of T cell clonality in common variable immunodeficiency. The assay was immunoSEQ multiplex PCR, and TCRdb's table has in-frame clones only and misses some. The specimen has about 34,000 clones, none found just once. Sequencing was done on a sample of peripheral blood mononuclear cells. The receptors originated from a person aged 18 to 70 in good health.

This clone occurred many times. The read is 3 residues too short to cover the CDR3 end, so that end is filled in from the germline J gene. This sequence joins TRBV9 and TRBJ1-1, with TRBD1 as a possible D gene (5 bases). Germline V gene sequence: CDR1 SGDLS, CDR2 YYNGEE. There are 15 residues in the CDR3. With 0 bases removed from V and 1 base from J, the gap between germline ends came to 10 bases. The CDR3 bases that were read are TGTGCCAGCAGCGTAGGCCCAGGGCCGAACACTGAA. It codes for CASSVGPGPNTE. The full CDR3 protein reads CASSVGPGPNTEAFF.

This clone was seen many times. The DNA ends 3 residues before the CDR3 does, and the rest of the CDR3 is filled in from the germline J gene. V usage is TRBV9 and J usage is TRBJ1-3; tentatively, D is TRBD1 (6 bases). The CDR3 extends over 14 amino acids. Trimming took 3 bases from V and 2 from J, leaving 9 bases between them. Germline V lookup: CDR1 SGDLS, CDR2 YYNGEE. The sequenced part of the CDR3 DNA is TGTGCCAGCAGCGATACAGGGACTGGAAACACC. Amino acids: CASSDTGTGNT. Given in full, the CDR3 is CASSDTGTGNTIYF.

This clone showed up many times. The read ends 3 residues early relative to the CDR3; the germline J gene fills the gap. V gene TRBV7-6 combines with J gene TRBJ2-7; 15 nucleotides align to TRBD2. The germline gives CDR1 SGHVS, CDR2 FNYEAQ. V shed 4 bases and J 3 bases; nucleotides not matched to a gene: 7. CDR3 length: 17 amino acids. The CDR3 DNA, read in part, is TGTGCCAGCAGCTCACCCGGGACTAGCGGGAGGTACTACGAG. It codes for CASSSPGTSGRYYE. The CDR3 in its entirety is CASSSPGTSGRYYEQYF.

This clone occurred many times. Read data end 3 residues before the CDR3 end; the end is taken from the germline J gene. The chain joins TRBV12-3 or TRBV12-4 to TRBJ2-7; 7 positions match TRBD1. Germline trimming cut 6 bases from V and 3 bases from J; bases unmatched to any gene: 11. The CDR3 covers 15 residues. CDR3 residues: CASRQGTANLYEQYF. The sequenced part of the CDR3 DNA is TGTGCCAGCAGGCAAGGGACAGCTAATCTCTACGAG.

This clone was found many times. Coverage ceases 3 residues before the CDR3 finishes, and the germline J gene fills in the end. The chain carries TRBV10-3 and TRBJ2-7; 10 bases align to TRBD1. Germline assignment: CDR1 ENHRY and CDR2 SYGVKD. The J segment lost 6 bases and the V segment lost 4 bases, leaving 6 bases of the junction unmatched. The CDR3 has 14 residues. The CDR3 loop is CAISATGTGVEQYF. CDR3 DNA, as far as it was read: TGTGCCATCAGTGCCACCGGGACAGGGGTCGAG.

This clone occurred many times. Read data end 3 residues before the CDR3 end; the end is taken from the germline J gene. The chain recombines TRBV5-1 with TRBJ2-3, with 14 bases fitting TRBD2. J lost 2 bases, V lost 4 bases, and 6 bases had no gene match. This CDR3 region has 17 residues. Germline V CDR1 and CDR2: SGHRS, YFSETQ. The CDR3 loop is CASSAGLAGEATDTQYF. Partial CDR3 DNA: TGCGCCAGCAGCGCGGGACTAGCGGGAGAGGCCACAGATACG.

This clone was counted ten times or more. Sequencing ends 3 residues short of the CDR3 end; the germline J gene provides the rest. The gene calls are TRBV28 and TRBJ2-3; tentatively, D is TRBD2 (5 bases). The V and J ends lost 3 bases and 0 bases respectively, with 7 bases between them. The CDR3 length is 14 residues. Per germline, CDR1 MDHEN and CDR2 SYDVKM. CDR3 residues: CASSFRGSTDTQYF. CDR3 DNA, as far as it was read: TGTGCCAGCAGTTTCCGAGGGAGCACAGATACG.

Ten or more counts support this clone. The read ends 3 residues early relative to the CDR3; the germline J gene fills the gap. The chain has TRBV19 and TRBJ2-1; D is perhaps TRBD2 (5 bases). Trimming stripped 2 bases from V and 7 bases from J, with 6 bases between. This CDR3 spans 12 amino acids. CDR1 is LNHDA, CDR2 SQIVND, per germline (reference sequence). The DNA read from the CDR3 is TGTGCCAGTAGTATACTAGCAAATGAG. It specifies CASSILANE. The full CDR3 is CASSILANEQFF.

This clone was seen many times. The sequenced fragment ends 3 residues before the CDR3 boundary, so the rest is inferred from the germline J gene. The V call is TRBV12-3 or TRBV12-4, the J call TRBJ2-1; TRBD2 aligns across 15 bases. The V and J ends lost 5 bases and 6 bases, in that order; junction bases with no gene match: 5. There are 16 residues in the CDR3. The CDR3 loop reads CASSGTSGGLGNEQFF. CDR3 bases read: TGTGCCAGCAGTGGGACTAGCGGGGGGCTAGGCAATGAG.

This clone was counted ten times or more. The junction does not match germline at one end; this may be a read error. The read terminates 3 residues ahead of where the CDR3 ends, so the germline J gene completes it. The chain uses TRBV4-2 and TRBJ1-4, with 8 bases aligning to TRBD1. This CDR3 has 14 residues. Germline V gene lookup returns CDR1 LGHNA and CDR2 YNFKEQ. Incomplete CDR3 DNA: TGCGCCAGCAGCCATCAGGACAGGGATGAAAAA. The encoded protein is CASSHQDRDEK. The CDR3 in its entirety is CASSHQDRDEKLFF.

This clone was picked up many times. The CDR3 goes on 3 residues after the read ends, and that part is filled in from the germline J gene. The chain joins TRBV14 to TRBJ2-3; TRBD1 agrees at 8 bases. Germline CDR1 and CDR2: SGHDN and FVKESK. This CDR3 has 15 residues. With 2 bases clipped from V and 5 bases from J, the junction kept 6 bases outside the gene matches. CDR3 DNA, as far as it was read: TGTGCCAGCAGCCAATTAGGACAGGGCGTAGATACG. Encoded protein: CASSQLGQGVDT. In full, the CDR3 is CASSQLGQGVDTQYF.

This clone was observed many times. The DNA ends 3 residues before the CDR3 does, and the rest of the CDR3 is filled in from the germline J gene. The V and J genes are TRBV7-9 and TRBJ1-2, with a weak D call TRBD1 (6 bases). Germline assignment: CDR1 SEHNR and CDR2 FQNEAQ (reference sequence). The V end lost 4 bases, the J end lost 3 bases, and 15 bases lay between the germline ends. This CDR3 comprises 15 residues. Partial CDR3 DNA: TGTGCCAGCAGCTGGGGGGGGCTCGGGGACTATGGC. It is translated as CASSWGGLGDYG. The entire CDR3 reads CASSWGGLGDYGYTF.

This clone was seen ten or more times. Coverage ceases 3 residues before the CDR3 finishes, and the germline J gene fills in the end. The V call is TRBV5-1, the J call TRBJ1-1, with D unclear. CDR1 is SGHRS, CDR2 YFSETQ, per germline. Deletions cut 4 bases from V and 6 bases from J, with 25 bases between. CDR3 length equals 17 residues. The sequenced CDR3 bases are TGCGCCAGCAGCCCGAACCCTAGCGTCATGAGGACTGCTGAA. It is translated as CASSPNPSVMRTAE. The CDR3 in full is CASSPNPSVMRTAEAFF.

This clone was observed many times. The CDR3 end is not reached by the read, which stops 3 residues before it; the germline J gene fills it in. The chain is built from TRBV19 and TRBJ1-5, with D perhaps TRBD1 (5 bases). The CDR3 covers 15 residues. Germline lookup yields CDR1 LNHDA and CDR2 SQIVND (reference sequence). V gave up 1 base and J gave up 1 base, with 8 bases separating them. CDR3 sequence reads: CASSIAAGSNQPQHF. Incomplete CDR3 DNA: TGTGCCAGTAGTATAGCGGCAGGGAGCAATCAGCCC.